A single sample gave rise to the 5 T cell receptor beta chains below, sequenced in a study of blood T cell repertoires in COVID-19. Measured with immunoSEQ multiplex PCR; TCRdb has only the in-frame clones, and not every one. The table lists more than 85,000 clones, less than 90% of them singletons. The sequencing sample was made of peripheral blood. The receptor set was obtained from a woman aged 60-70 years with acute or convalescent COVID-19.

The chain links TRBV15 to TRBJ1-3; TRBD1 might be the D (5 bases). The CDR3 is 15 residues long. CDR1 LNHNV and CDR2 YYDKDF come from the germline V gene (reference sequence). V dropped 2 bases and J dropped 2 bases, with 10 bases sitting between them. The CDR3 sequence: CATSRTRGTGNTIYF. CDR3 in DNA: TGTGCCACCAGCAGAACCCGGGGGACTGGAAACACCATATATTTT.

This chain uses TRBV11-1 with TRBJ2-3; a weak D match, TRBD2 (7 bases). The CDR3 totals 16 residues. V gave up 5 bases and J gave up 1 base, with 16 bases separating them. Germline V gene sequence: CDR1 SGHAT, CDR2 FQDESV (reference sequence). CDR3 nucleotides: TGTGCCAGCAGCGGACACAGGGAGGGAGGCACAGATACGCAGTATTTT. Protein product: CASSGHREGGTDTQYF. Full variable domain (outside the CDR3, taken from reference TRBV11-1 and TRBJ2-3): EAEVAQSPRYKITEKSQAVAFWCDPISGHATLYWYRQILGQGPELLVQFQDESVVDDSQLPKDRFSAERLKGVDSTLKIQPAELGDSAMYLCASSGHREGGTDTQYFGPGTRLTVL.

The chain is built from TRBV7-2 and TRBJ2-7, with 8 bases aligning to TRBD2. Germline V CDR1 and CDR2: SGHTA, FQGNSA. The CDR3 covers 15 residues. J lost 5 bases, V lost 5 bases, and 11 bases had no gene match. The DNA for the CDR3 is TGTGCCAGCAGCCGCGGGGGCGGGGGGAAGAACGAGCAGTACTTC. The encoded protein is CASSRGGGGKNEQYF.

The rearrangement uses TRBV20-1 and TRBJ2-7; 7 nucleotides match TRBD1. The length of the CDR3 is 15 residues. Trimming took 3 bases from V and 5 from J; bases not matched to a gene: 13. The germline gives CDR1 DFQATT, CDR2 SNEGSKA (reference sequence). CDR3 amino acids: CSASKARQGGDEQYF. CDR3 nucleotide sequence: TGCAGTGCTAGTAAGGCGAGACAGGGCGGAGACGAGCAGTACTTC.

V is TRBV10-2 and J is TRBJ2-7; TRBD1 matches 9 bases. Per germline, CDR1 WSHSY and CDR2 SAAADI. The CDR3 is 15 residues long. The trim removed 6 bases at V and 2 bases at J, leaving 8 bases unmatched. Here the CDR3 DNA reads TGCGCCAGCAGCATATCAGGACAGGGGCCCTACGAGCAGTACTTC. Translated, it gives CASSISGQGPYEQYF.